This T cell receptor (beta chain) was retrieved from a study of blood T cells in healthy people across ages (dated by TCRdb to the mid-2010s). For context, the study as a whole: In model experiments, template switching captured roughly one uniquely barcoded TCR beta cDNA molecule for every two T cells. To track age-related changes in TCR beta repertoire diversity, the study relied on deep sequencing normalized with unique cDNA molecular identifiers. The donors were divided into four age groups: young (average approximately 15 years), middle-aged (around 37), aged (approximately 62) and long-lived (nearly 85). To avoid experimental bias, donors of different ages were spread randomly across the sequencing lanes. The study analyzed two additional independent replicas of 1 million unique cDNA reads from the same blood draw for two donors, one aged 18 to 29 and one aged 80 or older. Points the paper makes about the study in general: The long-lived group showed more naive CD4+ T cells, fewer expanded clones and increased TCR diversity than the aged group, suggesting age selection. Total diversity estimates from one million sequenced T cells were considered lower bounds and underestimates. As age increased, observed TCR beta diversity per million T cells dropped in a roughly linear way, and a significant reduction was already evident by age 40. Conclusive comparison of naive and antigen-experienced compartments was prevented by the profiling of bulk unsorted PBMCs. The CMV infection status of donors was not known, potentially confounding age-related changes in expanded clonotypes. There was a strong correlation between observed TCR beta diversity and the percentage of naive T cells measured by flow cytometry.

Looking up the germline V gene (reference sequence) yields CDR1 MNHEY and CDR2 SMNVEV. The CDR3 starts with the cysteine, ends with the phenylalanine, and has 14 residues. CDR3 DNA only is kept here, 42 bases in frame from base 1. V and J lose 6 bases and 8 bases, and a span of 14 bases separates them. Library prep was done by 5' RACE. The run used an Illumina HiSeq 2500. A second about 7 to 11 cycle PCR used a sample-barcoded 5' primer and a J-beta primer mix. Each TCR beta cDNA molecule received a unique molecular identifier from a template-switch 5' adaptor carrying 12 random nucleotides. Each sample yielded at least 3 million CDR3-containing paired-end reads. The Mint cDNA synthesis kit, primed by a TRBC-specific oligonucleotide, was used to synthesize first-strand cDNA from all RNA. All cDNA was treated with uracil-DNA glycosylase and then went through a first 18-cycle PCR with the universal primers M1SS and BC2_uni_R. The authors' analysis ran thus. Normalization of each sample was performed by random selection of 1 million high-quality reads, each carrying a distinct molecular identifier. Reads sharing molecular identifiers were discarded rather than binned into consensus sequences. MiTCR, set to a Q25 quality threshold and the strictest error-elimination algorithm, was used for CDR3 identification, clonotype clustering and error correction. A nonparametric unseen species model with Euler transformation was used to estimate a lower bound on total TCR beta diversity. The public sequencing data were trimmed at Q25 with fastp and processed into clonotypes with MiXCR by TCRdb, which kept only in-frame beta chains. Rows matching on CDR3 protein sequence are summarized as one entry with the most common DNA and genes. In this record, the V and J calls reflect TCRdb's handling and not the investigators' own analysis. Here the sample has roughly 1,500,000 distinct CDR3 sequences; about 35% occur a single time. The ten largest make up 11% of the sample.

For this clonotype: The specificity of this receptor is unknown. No much larger clone is present one base from it, and per-base qualities are unavailable.

The roughly 39 donors, aged about 6 to 90 years, were systemically healthy Caucasian individuals from Russia. Each donor gave around 9 milliliters of peripheral blood, collected into EDTA-treated Vacutainer tubes. PBMCs were isolated by Ficoll-Paque density-gradient centrifugation, with at least 6 million obtained per sample. Total RNA, at least 5.5 micrograms per sample, was extracted from PBMCs with Trizol reagent. For every donor, flow cytometry on a PBMC aliquot measured the percentage of naive CD45RAhigh/CD27high T cells. The chain uses TRBV27 and TRBJ1-6, with an unclear D gene assignment. The sequenced sample consisted of blood. The TCR sequence derives from a woman aged 25 to 39 in good health. The CDR3 region reads CASSQIPWDSPLHF. The bases are TGTGCCAGCAGCCAAATTCCCTGGGATTCACCCCTCCACTTT.